Listed here is a single T cell receptor (beta chain). Its antigen is still unknown. The data were obtained in a study of cytomegalovirus exposure and HLA in healthy donors. Amplification used 60 Vbeta primers and 13 Jbeta primers. Profiling relied on immunoSEQ multiplex PCR, and the TCRdb table lists in-frame clones only, not all of them. Of some 150,000 clones listed, approximately 72% were seen once; the top ten hold around 2.3%. CDR1 KGHSH and CDR2 LQKENI come from the germline V gene. CDR3 length equals 16 residues. Losses at the gene ends were 5 bases for V and 2 bases for J; bases not matched to a gene: 10. The study, taken as a whole, reports: The classifier was said to identify cytomegalovirus status with high specificity and sensitivity. Later findings reportedly placed an Asian-associated ancestry cluster below the approximately 670-donor mean for N-insertions. Later analysis associated a missense DCLRE1C variant with TCR beta V- and J-gene trimming. In a later analysis, CMV-associated beta chains were mostly HLA-associated, it appeared.

The TCR sequence derives from a human donor in good health. This chain links TRBV18 with TRBJ2-3; TRBD2 matches 7 bases. The sequencing sample was made of PBMCs. The CDR3, as DNA: TGTGCCAGCTCAGCCAACTCGGGGGGTAACACAGATACGCAGTATTTT. This sequence encodes CASSANSGGNTDTQYF.